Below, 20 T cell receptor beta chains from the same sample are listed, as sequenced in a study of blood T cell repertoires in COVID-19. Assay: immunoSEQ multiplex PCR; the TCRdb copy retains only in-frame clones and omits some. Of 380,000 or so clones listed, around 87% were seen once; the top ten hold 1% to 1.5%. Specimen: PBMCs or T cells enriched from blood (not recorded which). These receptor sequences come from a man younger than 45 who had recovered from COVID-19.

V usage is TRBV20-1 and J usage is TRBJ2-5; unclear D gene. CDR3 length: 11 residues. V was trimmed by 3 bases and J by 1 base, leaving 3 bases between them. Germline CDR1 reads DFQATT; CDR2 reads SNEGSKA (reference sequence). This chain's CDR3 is CSASLQETQYF. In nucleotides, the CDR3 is TGCAGTGCTAGCCTCCAAGAGACCCAGTACTTC.

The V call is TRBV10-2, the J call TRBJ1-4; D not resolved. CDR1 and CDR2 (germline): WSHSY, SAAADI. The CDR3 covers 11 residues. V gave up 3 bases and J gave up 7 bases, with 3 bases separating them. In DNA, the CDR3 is TGCGCCAGCAGTGACGGTGAAAAACTGTTTTTT. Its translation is CASSDGEKLFF.

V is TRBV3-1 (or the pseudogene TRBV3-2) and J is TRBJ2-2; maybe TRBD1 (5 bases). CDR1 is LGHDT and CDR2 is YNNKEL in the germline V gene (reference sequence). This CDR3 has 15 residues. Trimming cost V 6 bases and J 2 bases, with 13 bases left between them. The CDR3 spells CASSRSRVNTGELFF. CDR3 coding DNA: TGTGCCAGCAGTCGAAGCAGGGTTAACACCGGGGAGCTGTTTTTT.

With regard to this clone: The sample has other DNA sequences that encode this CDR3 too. CDR3 amino acids: CASSPITGNTEAFF. CDR3 bases: TGTGCCAGCAGCCCCATCACGGGGAACACTGAAGCTTTCTTT. The genes are TRBV7-9 and TRBJ1-1, with unresolved D. The germline gives CDR1 SEHNR, CDR2 FQNEAQ (reference sequence). CDR3 length equals 14 residues. Trimming shortened V by 5 bases and J by 1 base, and 11 bases separated the two germline ends.

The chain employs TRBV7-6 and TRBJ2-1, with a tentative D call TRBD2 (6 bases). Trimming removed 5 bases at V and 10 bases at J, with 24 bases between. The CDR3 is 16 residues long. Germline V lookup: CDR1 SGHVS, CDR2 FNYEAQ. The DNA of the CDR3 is TGTGCCAGCAGCGCCCAGATTGGGCCCGGGGGTGTAGAGCAGTTCTTC. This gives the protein CASSAQIGPGGVEQFF. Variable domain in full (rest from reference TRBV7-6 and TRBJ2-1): GAGVSQSPRYKVTKRGQDVALRCDPISGHVSLYWYRQALGQGPEFLTYFNYEAQQDKSGLPNDRFSAERPEGSISTLTIQRTEQRDSAMYRCASSAQIGPGGVEQFFGPGTRLTVL.

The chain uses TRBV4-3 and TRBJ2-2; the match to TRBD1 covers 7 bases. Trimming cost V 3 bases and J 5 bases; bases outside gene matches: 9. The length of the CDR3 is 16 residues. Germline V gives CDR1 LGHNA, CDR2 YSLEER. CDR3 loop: CASSQNPVTGTGELFF. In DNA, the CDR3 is TGCGCCAGCAGCCAGAACCCGGTGACAGGGACCGGGGAGCTGTTTTTT.

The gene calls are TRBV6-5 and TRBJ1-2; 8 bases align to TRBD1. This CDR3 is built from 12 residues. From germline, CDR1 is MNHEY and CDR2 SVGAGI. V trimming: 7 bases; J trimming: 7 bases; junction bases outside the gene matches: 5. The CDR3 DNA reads TGTGCCAGCACTCAGGGGGCGTTTGGCTACACCTTC. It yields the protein CASTQGAFGYTF.

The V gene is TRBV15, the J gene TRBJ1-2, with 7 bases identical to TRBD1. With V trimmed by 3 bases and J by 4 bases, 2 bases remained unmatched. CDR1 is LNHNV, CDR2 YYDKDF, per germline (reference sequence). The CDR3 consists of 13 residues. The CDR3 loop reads CATSSGTVYGYTF. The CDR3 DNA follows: TGTGCCACCAGCAGCGGGACAGTCTATGGCTACACCTTC.

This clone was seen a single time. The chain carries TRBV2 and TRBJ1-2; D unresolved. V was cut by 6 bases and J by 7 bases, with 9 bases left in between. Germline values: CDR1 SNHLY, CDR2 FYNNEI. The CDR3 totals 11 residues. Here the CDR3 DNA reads TGTGCCAGCAGCACGGTCCGTGGCTACACCTTC. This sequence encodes CASSTVRGYTF.

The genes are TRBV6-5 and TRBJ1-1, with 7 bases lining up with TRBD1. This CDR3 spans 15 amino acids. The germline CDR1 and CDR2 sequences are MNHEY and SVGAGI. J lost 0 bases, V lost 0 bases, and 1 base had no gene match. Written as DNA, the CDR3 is TGTGCCAGCAGTTACTCGACAGGGTTGAACACTGAAGCTTTCTTT. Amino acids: CASSYSTGLNTEAFF.

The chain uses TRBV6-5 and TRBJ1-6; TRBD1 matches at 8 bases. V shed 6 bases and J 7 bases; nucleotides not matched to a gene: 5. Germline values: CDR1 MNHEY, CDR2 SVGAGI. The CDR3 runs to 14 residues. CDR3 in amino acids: CASSDRGSNSPLHF. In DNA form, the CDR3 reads TGTGCCAGCAGCGACAGGGGTTCGAATTCACCCCTCCACTTT.

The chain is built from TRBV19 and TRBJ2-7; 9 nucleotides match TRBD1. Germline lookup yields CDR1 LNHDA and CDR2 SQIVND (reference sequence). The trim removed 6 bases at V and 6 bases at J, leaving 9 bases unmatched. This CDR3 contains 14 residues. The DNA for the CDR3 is TGTGCCAGTAGACCGGGACAGGGTAGCTTCGAGCAGTACTTC. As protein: CASRPGQGSFEQYF.

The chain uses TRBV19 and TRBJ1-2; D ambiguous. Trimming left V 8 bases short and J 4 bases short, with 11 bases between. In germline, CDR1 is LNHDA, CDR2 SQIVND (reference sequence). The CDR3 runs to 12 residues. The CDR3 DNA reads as TGTGCCAGTGGCGCGGAATCCTATGGCTACACCTTC. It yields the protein CASGAESYGYTF.

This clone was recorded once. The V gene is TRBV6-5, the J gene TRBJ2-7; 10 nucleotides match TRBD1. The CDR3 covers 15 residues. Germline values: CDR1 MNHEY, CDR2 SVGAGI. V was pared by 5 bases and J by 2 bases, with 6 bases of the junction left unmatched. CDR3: CASSLGTGAPYEQYF. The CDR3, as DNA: TGTGCCAGCAGTCTCGGGACAGGGGCCCCCTACGAGCAGTACTTC.

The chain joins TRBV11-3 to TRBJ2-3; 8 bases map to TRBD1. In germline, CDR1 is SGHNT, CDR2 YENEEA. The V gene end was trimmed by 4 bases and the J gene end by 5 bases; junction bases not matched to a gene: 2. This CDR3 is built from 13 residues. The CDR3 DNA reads TGTGCCAGCAGCTCGGACAGGGTAGATACGCAGTATTTT. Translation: CASSSDRVDTQYF.

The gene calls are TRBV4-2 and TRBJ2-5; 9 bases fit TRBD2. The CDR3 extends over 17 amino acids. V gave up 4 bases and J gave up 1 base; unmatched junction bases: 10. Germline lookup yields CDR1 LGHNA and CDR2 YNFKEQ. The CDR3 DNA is TGTGCCAGCAGCCTCAGTAGCGGGGGACCTGCCCAAGAGACCCAGTACTTC. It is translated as CASSLSSGGPAQETQYF.

For the CDR3, the DNA is TGCGCCAACTCGGACGAAGGGGGTCGCTACGAGCAGTACTTC. It translates to CANSDEGGRYEQYF. The gene calls are TRBV10-1 and TRBJ2-7; a possible D gene is TRBD1 (6 bases). This CDR3 region has 14 residues. Germline V CDR1 and CDR2: WNHNN, SYGVQD (reference sequence). The V end was cut by 10 bases, the J end by 3 bases, with 19 bases between.

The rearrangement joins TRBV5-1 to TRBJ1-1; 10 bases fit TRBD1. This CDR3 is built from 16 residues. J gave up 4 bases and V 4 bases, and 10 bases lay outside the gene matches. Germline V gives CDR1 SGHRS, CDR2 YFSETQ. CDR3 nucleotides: TGCGCCAGCAGCCCTGGGACAGGGGAGGGAGTCACTGAAGCTTTCTTT. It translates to CASSPGTGEGVTEAFF.

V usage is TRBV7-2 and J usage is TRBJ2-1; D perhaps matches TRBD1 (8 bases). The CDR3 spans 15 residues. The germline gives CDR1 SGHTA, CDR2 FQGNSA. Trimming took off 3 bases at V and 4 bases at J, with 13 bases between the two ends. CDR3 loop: CASSFTGGVYNEQFF. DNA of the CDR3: TGTGCCAGCAGCTTCACAGGGGGGGTTTACAATGAGCAGTTCTTC.

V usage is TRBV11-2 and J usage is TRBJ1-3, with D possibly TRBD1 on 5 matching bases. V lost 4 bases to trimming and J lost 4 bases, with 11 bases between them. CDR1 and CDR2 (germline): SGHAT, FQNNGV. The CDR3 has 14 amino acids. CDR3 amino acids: CASSYLGGGNTIYF. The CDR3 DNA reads TGTGCCAGCAGCTACCTTGGGGGGGGAAACACCATATATTTT.